These 27 T cell receptor beta chains were all obtained from the same sample, sequenced in a study of blood T cell repertoires in COVID-19. Produced via immunoSEQ multiplex PCR; TCRdb's table is partial and in-frame only. The sample includes roughly 200,000 clones, around 87% of them seen just once. Sample: peripheral blood. The origin of the receptors is a man in his sixties who had recovered from COVID-19.

The rearrangement links TRBV9 to TRBJ2-7, with 7 bases that match TRBD2. Germline V CDR1 and CDR2: SGDLS, YYNGEE. Trimming at V came to 0 bases and at J to 0 bases, leaving 3 bases not matched to a gene. The CDR3 covers 15 residues. DNA of the CDR3: TGTGCCAGCAGCGTAGGCGGGAGTAGCTCCTACGAGCAGTACTTC. Encoded protein: CASSVGGSSSYEQYF.

This clone was seen once. The chain employs TRBV6-5 and TRBJ1-5; D gene ambiguous. Germline assignment: CDR1 MNHEY and CDR2 SVGAGI. The CDR3 is 14 amino acids. Trimming stripped 0 bases from V and 3 bases from J, with 6 bases between. This chain's CDR3 is CASSYSSNNQPQHF. The CDR3 DNA is TGTGCCAGCAGTTACTCGAGCAACAATCAGCCCCAGCATTTT.

The table lists this clone with a count of one. This chain connects TRBV7-6 to TRBJ2-7; D is perhaps TRBD1 (5 bases). V lost 5 bases and J 3 bases, leaving 14 bases between the germline ends. The CDR3 extends over 14 amino acids. From germline, CDR1 is SGHVS and CDR2 FNYEAQ. The CDR3 bases are TGTGCCAGCAGCGCCCGTATAGGGGTCTACGAGCAGTACTTC. Translated, it gives CASSARIGVYEQYF.

This rearrangement joins TRBV28 to TRBJ2-3; D is perhaps TRBD2 (5 bases). Per germline, CDR1 MDHEN and CDR2 SYDVKM. CDR3 size: 14 residues. V lost 6 bases and J lost 4, with 14 bases in between. DNA for the CDR3: TGTGCCAGCAGGCAGCGGCAGGCCCCAGATACGCAGTATTTT. It is translated as CASRQRQAPDTQYF. Variable domain in full (rest from reference TRBV28 and TRBJ2-3): DVKVTQSSRYLVKRTGEKVFLECVQDMDHENMFWYRQDPGLGLRLIYFSYDVKMKEKGDIPEGYSVSREKKERFSLILESASTNQTSMYLCASRQRQAPDTQYFGPGTRLTVL.

The genes are TRBV14 and TRBJ1-6; the D gene is possibly TRBD1 (6 bases). The V end lost 3 bases, the J end lost 5 bases, and 11 bases lay between the germline ends. The CDR3 consists of 15 residues. The V gene's germline CDR1 is SGHDN and CDR2 FVKESK. The CDR3 region has the DNA TGTGCCAGCAGCCAGTTACAGGGAAATAATTCACCCCTCCACTTT. Protein sequence: CASSQLQGNNSPLHF.

V and J are TRBV7-9 and TRBJ2-7, with 9 bases lining up with TRBD2. V lost 4 bases to trimming and J lost 0 bases; unmatched junction nucleotides: 1. The germline gives CDR1 SEHNR, CDR2 FQNEAQ (reference sequence). CDR3 length equals 14 residues. The CDR3 region has the DNA TGTGCCAGCAGCTCGACTAGCGGCTCCTACGAGCAGTACTTC. Translated: CASSSTSGSYEQYF.

This rearrangement joins TRBV18 to TRBJ1-2; 8 positions agree with TRBD1. Germline V gene data show CDR1 as KGHSH and CDR2 as LQKENI. The CDR3 consists of 15 residues. V lost 3 bases and J lost 4; bases outside the gene matches: 7. The CDR3 coding sequence is TGTGCCAGCTCACCTACAGGGGGGAATAGCTATGGCTACACCTTC. Protein: CASSPTGGNSYGYTF.

This chain connects TRBV19 to TRBJ2-1; 7 bases are shared with TRBD2. V was clipped by 2 bases and J by 5 bases; unmatched bases: 9. Germline lookup yields CDR1 LNHDA and CDR2 SQIVND (reference sequence). This CDR3 has 16 residues. CDR3 residues: CASSISAGPIHNEQFF. The CDR3 nucleotides read TGTGCCAGTAGTATATCAGCGGGACCGATACACAATGAGCAGTTCTTC. Drawing the rest from reference TRBV19 and TRBJ2-1, the complete variable domain is DGGITQSPKYLFRKEGQNVTLSCEQNLNHDAMYWYRQDPGQGLRLIYYSQIVNDFQKGDIAEGYSVSREKKESFPLTVTSAQKNPTAFYLCASSISAGPIHNEQFFGPGTRLTVL.

This clone occurred a few times. The rearrangement links TRBV12-1 to TRBJ1-4; the table's D call TRBD1 went unverified against the DNA. TRBV12-1 is a recognized pseudogene. The CDR3 extends over 19 amino acids. The CDR3 region is CASSRPRQGARSTNEKLFF. Here the CDR3 DNA reads TGTGCCAGCAGCAGACCCAGACAGGGGGCTCGGTCAACTAATGAAAAACTGTTTTTT.

This chain connects TRBV14 to TRBJ2-7, with D maybe TRBD1 (5 bases). Germline CDR1 SGHDN, CDR2 FVKESK. The CDR3 spans 16 residues. Trimming stripped 1 base from V and 7 bases from J, with 20 bases between. The chain's CDR3 is CASSQVTPRGLREQYF. Here the CDR3 DNA reads TGTGCCAGCAGCCAAGTTACCCCTAGGGGCCTCCGGGAGCAGTACTTC.

This clone has only one observation. The gene calls are TRBV27 and TRBJ2-1; D perhaps matches TRBD2 (7 bases). V dropped 3 bases and J dropped 7 bases, with 16 bases sitting between them. Germline V gene lookup returns CDR1 MNHEY and CDR2 SMNVEV (reference sequence). The CDR3 is 15 amino acids. CDR3 sequence reads: CASSLWGGGLNEQFF. The CDR3 bases are TGTGCCAGCAGTTTGTGGGGGGGCGGCTTAAATGAGCAGTTCTTC.

The chain uses TRBV18 and TRBJ2-5; 8 nucleotides line up with TRBD2. Trimming cost V 3 bases and J 3 bases; bases outside gene matches: 3. The CDR3 spans 14 residues. Per the germline V gene, CDR1 is KGHSH and CDR2 is LQKENI. The CDR3 DNA reads as TGTGCCAGCTCACCCCTGACTAGCGAAGAGACCCAGTACTTC. As protein: CASSPLTSEETQYF. The full variable domain, rest sourced from reference TRBV18 and TRBJ2-5, is NAGVMQNPRHLVRRRGQEARLRCSPMKGHSHVYWYRQLPEEGLKFMVYLQKENIIDESGMPKERFSAEFPKEGPSILRIQQVVRGDSAAYFCASSPLTSEETQYFGPGTRLLVL.

The chain combines TRBV2 with TRBJ1-6, with D unresolved. The CDR3 contains 14 residues. The V gene's germline CDR1 is SNHLY and CDR2 FYNNEI. V gave up 1 base and J gave up 9 bases, with 10 bases separating them. CDR3 region: CASSEGSVPSPLHF. The CDR3 DNA reads as TGTGCCAGCAGTGAAGGGTCAGTTCCTTCACCCCTCCACTTT.

This sequence joins TRBV19 and TRBJ1-3, with TRBD1 identical over 7 bases. There are 15 residues in the CDR3. Trimming removed 10 bases from V and 0 bases from J; junction bases left unmatched: 9. Germline lookup yields CDR1 LNHDA and CDR2 SQIVND (reference sequence). The CDR3 nucleotides read TGTGCCACGATCCCAGGGGACAGCTCTGGAAACACCATATATTTT. Residues: CATIPGDSSGNTIYF.

This chain connects TRBV5-1 to TRBJ2-7; a possible D gene is TRBD1 (7 bases). This CDR3 region has 15 residues. V gave up 4 bases and J gave up 2 bases, with 16 bases separating them. Germline V CDR1 and CDR2: SGHRS, YFSETQ. The CDR3 nucleotides read TGCGCCAGCAGCGAGCAGGGGGGTCATCCCTACGAGCAGTACTTC. This codes for CASSEQGGHPYEQYF.

The rearrangement joins TRBV7-2 to TRBJ2-2, with D maybe TRBD1 (7 bases). The V gene's germline CDR1 is SGHTA and CDR2 FQGNSA. V was shortened by 0 bases and J by 7 bases, with 9 bases between the two germline ends. This CDR3 is 14 amino acids long. This CDR3 reads CASSLARGDGELFF. CDR3 nucleotides: TGTGCCAGCAGCTTAGCCAGGGGGGACGGGGAGCTGTTTTTT. The entire variable domain, with the rest obtained from reference TRBV7-2 and TRBJ2-2, is as follows: GAGVSQSPSNKVTEKGKDVELRCDPISGHTALYWYRQSLGQGLEFLIYFQGNSAPDKSGLPSDRFSAERTGGSVSTLTIQRTQQEDSAVYLCASSLARGDGELFFGEGSRLTVL.

This clone occurred a few times. This rearrangement joins TRBV6-4 to TRBJ2-5; 7 bases are a match to TRBD1. In germline, CDR1 is MRHNA, CDR2 SNTAGT. CDR3 length: 15 amino acids. Unmatched junction bases numbered 10, after V lost 5 bases and J lost 4 bases. The CDR3 DNA reads TGTGCCAGCAGTCAGACAGGGTCCGAGGGAGAGACCCAGTACTTC. Translating gives CASSQTGSEGETQYF.

V gene TRBV6-5 combines with J gene TRBJ1-1, with D unresolved. This CDR3 has 14 residues. Trimming shortened V by 4 bases and J by 0 bases, and 9 bases separated the two germline ends. The germline V gene has CDR1 MNHEY and CDR2 SVGAGI. DNA for the CDR3: TGTGCCAGCAGTTCTAACAGTTTGAACACTGAAGCTTTCTTT. It is translated as CASSSNSLNTEAFF.

This rearrangement joins TRBV7-2 to TRBJ2-7; a possible D gene is TRBD2 (6 bases). The germline V and J ends were trimmed by 5 bases and 3 bases, with 14 bases remaining between them. CDR1 SGHTA and CDR2 FQGNSA come from the germline V gene. CDR3 size: 14 residues. CDR3 bases: TGTGCCAGCAGCCCCCAGACTAGGGACTACGAGCAGTACTTC. As protein: CASSPQTRDYEQYF.

This clone occurred a few times. The chain has TRBV2 and TRBJ1-1; D call uncertain. Deletions cut 9 bases from V and 1 base from J, with 12 bases between. Per the germline V gene, CDR1 is SNHLY and CDR2 is FYNNEI. The CDR3 is made up of 13 amino acids. This CDR3 is CASSYTPNTEAFF. The CDR3 region has the DNA TGTGCCAGTAGCTACACCCCGAACACTGAAGCTTTCTTT. The full variable domain, its missing parts supplied by reference TRBV2 and TRBJ1-1, is EPEVTQTPSHQVTQMGQEVILRCVPISNHLYFYWYRQILGQKVEFLVSFYNNEISEKSEIFDDQFSVERPDGSNFTLKIRSTKLEDSAMYFCASSYTPNTEAFFGQGTRLTVV.

V usage is TRBV5-1 and J usage is TRBJ1-1; a weak D match, TRBD1 (5 bases). The CDR3 has 14 amino acids. CDR1 is SGHRS, CDR2 YFSETQ, per germline. Trimming took off 3 bases at V and 0 bases at J, with 9 bases between the two ends. CDR3 protein: CASSSDRLNTEAFF. CDR3 coding DNA: TGCGCCAGCAGCTCAGACAGATTGAACACTGAAGCTTTCTTT.

This clone has only a few counts. The chain joins TRBV6-2 or TRBV6-3 to TRBJ2-5; 9 positions agree with TRBD1. V gave up 6 bases and J gave up 5 bases; unmatched junction bases: 7. Germline values: CDR1 MNHEY, CDR2 SVGEGT. This CDR3 region has 14 residues. The CDR3 sequence: CASSLQGAGETQYF. The CDR3 DNA reads TGTGCCAGCAGCCTACAGGGGGCAGGGGAGACCCAGTACTTC.

The chain joins TRBV6-5 to TRBJ1-2; TRBD1 agrees at 7 bases. Germline V lookup: CDR1 MNHEY, CDR2 SVGAGI. CDR3 length equals 12 residues. V trimming: 8 bases; J trimming: 7 bases; junction bases outside the gene matches: 7. The CDR3: CASRVGTVGYTF. As DNA, the CDR3 is TGTGCCAGCCGAGTCGGGACAGTTGGCTACACCTTC.

The chain joins TRBV5-1 to TRBJ2-4; a weak D match, TRBD1 (5 bases). V gave up 2 bases and J gave up 3 bases, with 12 bases separating them. CDR1 and CDR2 (germline): SGHRS, YFSETQ. The CDR3 is 15 amino acids. CDR3 region: CASSLPQGGKNIQYF. The CDR3 nucleotides are TGCGCCAGCAGCTTACCTCAGGGCGGCAAAAACATTCAGTACTTC.

The rearrangement links TRBV28 to TRBJ2-7; 12 nucleotides agree with TRBD2. The CDR3 spans 14 residues. With V trimmed by 7 bases and J by 4 bases, 5 bases remained unmatched. Germline V lookup: CDR1 MDHEN, CDR2 SYDVKM. The CDR3 region has the DNA TGTGCCAGCAATCCACTAGCGGGAGGTTACGAGCAGTACTTC. Protein product: CASNPLAGGYEQYF.

The chain employs TRBV13 and TRBJ1-1; a weak D match, TRBD1 (6 bases). Germline CDR1 is PRHDT and CDR2 is FYEKMQ (reference sequence). With 5 bases removed from V and 10 bases from J, the gap between germline ends came to 14 bases. The CDR3 sequence is 12 residues long. The CDR3 loop is CASSIPGQLAFF. For the CDR3, the DNA is TGTGCCAGCAGCATCCCGGGACAACTAGCTTTCTTT.

The chain is built from TRBV3-1 (or the pseudogene TRBV3-2) and TRBJ1-3, with D unclear. CDR1 is LGHDT and CDR2 is YNNKEL in the germline V gene (reference sequence). V was shortened by 6 bases and J by 0 bases, with 6 bases between the two germline ends. The CDR3 runs to 13 residues. CDR3 DNA sequence: TGTGCCAGCAGTCCTAGCTCTGGAAACACCATATATTTT. The encoded protein is CASSPSSGNTIYF.